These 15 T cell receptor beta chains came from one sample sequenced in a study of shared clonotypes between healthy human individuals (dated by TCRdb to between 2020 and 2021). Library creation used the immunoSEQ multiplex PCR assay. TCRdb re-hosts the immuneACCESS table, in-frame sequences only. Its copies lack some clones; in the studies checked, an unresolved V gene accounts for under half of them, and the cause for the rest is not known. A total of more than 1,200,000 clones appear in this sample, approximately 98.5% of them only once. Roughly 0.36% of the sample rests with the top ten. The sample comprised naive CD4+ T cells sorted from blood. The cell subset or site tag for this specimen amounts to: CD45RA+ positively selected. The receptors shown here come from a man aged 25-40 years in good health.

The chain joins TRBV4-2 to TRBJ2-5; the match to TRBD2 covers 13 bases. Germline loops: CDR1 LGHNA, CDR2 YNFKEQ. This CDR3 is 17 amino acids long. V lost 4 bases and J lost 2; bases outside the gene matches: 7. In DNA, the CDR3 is TGTGCCAGCAGCCTCGGACTAGCGGGAGCTGAGCAAGAGACCCAGTACTTC. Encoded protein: CASSLGLAGAEQETQYF.

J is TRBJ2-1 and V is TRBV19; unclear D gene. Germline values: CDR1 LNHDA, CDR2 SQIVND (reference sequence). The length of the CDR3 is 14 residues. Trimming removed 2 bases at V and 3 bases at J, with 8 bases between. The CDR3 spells CASSIRVGYNEQFF. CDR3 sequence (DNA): TGTGCCAGTAGTATAAGGGTCGGCTACAATGAGCAGTTCTTC.

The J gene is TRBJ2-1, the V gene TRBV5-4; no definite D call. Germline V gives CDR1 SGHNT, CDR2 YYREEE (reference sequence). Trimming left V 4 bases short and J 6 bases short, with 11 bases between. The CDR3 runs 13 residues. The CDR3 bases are TGTGCCAGCAGCGAAAGTTCTAGCAATGAGCAGTTCTTC. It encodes CASSESSSNEQFF.

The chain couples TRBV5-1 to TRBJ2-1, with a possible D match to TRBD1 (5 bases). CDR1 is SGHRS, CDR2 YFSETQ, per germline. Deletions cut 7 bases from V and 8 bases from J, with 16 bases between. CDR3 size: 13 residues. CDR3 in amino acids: CASGRAGSHEQFF. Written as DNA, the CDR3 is TGCGCCAGCGGCAGGGCAGGTAGTCATGAGCAGTTCTTC. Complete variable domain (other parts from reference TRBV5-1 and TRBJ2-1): KAGVTQTPRYLIKTRGQQVTLSCSPISGHRSVSWYQQTPGQGLQFLFEYFSETQRNKGNFPGRFSGRQFSNSRSEMNVSTLELGDSALYLCASGRAGSHEQFFGPGTRLTVL.

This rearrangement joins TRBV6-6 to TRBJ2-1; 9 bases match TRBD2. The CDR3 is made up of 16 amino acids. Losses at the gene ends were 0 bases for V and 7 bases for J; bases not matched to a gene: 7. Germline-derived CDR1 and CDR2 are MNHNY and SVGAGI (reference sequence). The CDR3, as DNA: TGTGCCAGCAGTTACTCTAGAGGACTAGCGCAAAATGAGCAGTTCTTC. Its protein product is CASSYSRGLAQNEQFF.

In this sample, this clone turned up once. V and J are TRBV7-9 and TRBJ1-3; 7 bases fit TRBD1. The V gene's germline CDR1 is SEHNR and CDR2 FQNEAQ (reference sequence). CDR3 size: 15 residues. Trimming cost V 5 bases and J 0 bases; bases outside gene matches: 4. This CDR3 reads CASSTGTDSGNTIYF. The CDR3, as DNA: TGTGCCAGCAGCACCGGGACAGACTCTGGAAACACCATATATTTT.

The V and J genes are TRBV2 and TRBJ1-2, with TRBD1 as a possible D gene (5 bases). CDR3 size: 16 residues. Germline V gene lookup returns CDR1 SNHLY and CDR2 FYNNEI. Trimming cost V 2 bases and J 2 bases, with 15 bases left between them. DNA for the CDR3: TGTGCCAGCAGTGAACTTCCACAGGCGGGAAACTATGGCTACACCTTC. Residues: CASSELPQAGNYGYTF.

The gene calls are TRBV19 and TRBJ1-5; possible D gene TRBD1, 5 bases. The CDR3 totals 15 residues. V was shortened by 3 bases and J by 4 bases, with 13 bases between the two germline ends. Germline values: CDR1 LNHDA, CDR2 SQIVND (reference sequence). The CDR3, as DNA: TGTGCCAGTAGTATTTCGGGACCGACAAATCAGCCCCAGCATTTT. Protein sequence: CASSISGPTNQPQHF.

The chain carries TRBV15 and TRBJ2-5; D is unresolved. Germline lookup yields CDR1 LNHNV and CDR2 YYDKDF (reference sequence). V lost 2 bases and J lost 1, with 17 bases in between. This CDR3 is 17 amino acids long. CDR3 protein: CATSRWTGPRSQETQYF. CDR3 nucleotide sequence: TGTGCCACCAGCAGATGGACCGGACCCCGGAGCCAAGAGACCCAGTACTTC.

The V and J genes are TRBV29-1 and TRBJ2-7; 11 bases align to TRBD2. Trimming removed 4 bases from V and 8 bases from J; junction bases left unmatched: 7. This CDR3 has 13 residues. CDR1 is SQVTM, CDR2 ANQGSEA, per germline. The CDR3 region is CSVAELAGVKQYF. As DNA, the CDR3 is TGCAGCGTTGCAGAACTAGCGGGAGTGAAGCAGTACTTC.

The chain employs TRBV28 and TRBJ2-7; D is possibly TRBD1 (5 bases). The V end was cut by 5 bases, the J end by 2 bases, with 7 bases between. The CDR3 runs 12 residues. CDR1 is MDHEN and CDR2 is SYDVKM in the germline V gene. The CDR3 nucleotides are TGTGCCAGCAGTCCGGACACCTACGAGCAGTACTTC. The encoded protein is CASSPDTYEQYF.

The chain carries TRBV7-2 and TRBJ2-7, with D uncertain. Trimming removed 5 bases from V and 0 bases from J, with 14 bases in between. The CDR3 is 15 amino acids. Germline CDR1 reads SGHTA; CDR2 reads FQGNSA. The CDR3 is CASSTSHESSYEQYF. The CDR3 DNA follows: TGTGCCAGCAGCACCTCGCATGAGAGCTCCTACGAGCAGTACTTC.

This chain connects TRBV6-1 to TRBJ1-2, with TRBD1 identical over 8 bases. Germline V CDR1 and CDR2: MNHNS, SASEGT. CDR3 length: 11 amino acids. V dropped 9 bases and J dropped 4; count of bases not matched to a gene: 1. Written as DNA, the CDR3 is TGTGCCAGGGGGACAGGCTATGGCTACACCTTC. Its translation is CARGTGYGYTF.

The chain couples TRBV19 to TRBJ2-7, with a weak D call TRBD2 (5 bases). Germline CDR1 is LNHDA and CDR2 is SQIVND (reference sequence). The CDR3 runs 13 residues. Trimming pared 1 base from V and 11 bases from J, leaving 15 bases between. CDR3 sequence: CASSIGRWAGEYF. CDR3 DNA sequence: TGTGCCAGTAGTATAGGAAGATGGGCCGGGGAGTACTTC.

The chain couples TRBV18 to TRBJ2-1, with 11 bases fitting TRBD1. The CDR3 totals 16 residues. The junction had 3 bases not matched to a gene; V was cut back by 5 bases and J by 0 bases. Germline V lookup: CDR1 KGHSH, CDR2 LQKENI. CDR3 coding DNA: TGTGCCAGCTCAGGACAGGGGGCGAGCTCCTACAATGAGCAGTTCTTC. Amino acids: CASSGQGASSYNEQFF.